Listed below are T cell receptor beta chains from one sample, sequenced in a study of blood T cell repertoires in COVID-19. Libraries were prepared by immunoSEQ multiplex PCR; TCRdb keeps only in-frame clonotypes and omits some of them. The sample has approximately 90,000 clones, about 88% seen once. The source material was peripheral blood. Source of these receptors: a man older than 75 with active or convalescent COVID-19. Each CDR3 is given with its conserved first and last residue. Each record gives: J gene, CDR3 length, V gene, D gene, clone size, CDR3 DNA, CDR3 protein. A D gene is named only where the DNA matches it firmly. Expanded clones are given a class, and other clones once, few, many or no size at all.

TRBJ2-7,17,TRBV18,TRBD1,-,TGTGCCAGCTCACCACCGGACTTCGGGACAGGGGCCTACGAGCAGTACTTC,CASSPPDFGTGAYEQYF
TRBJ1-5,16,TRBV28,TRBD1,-,TGTGCCAGCAGTTTACCCGATACTACAGGGGATCAGCCCCAGCATTTT,CASSLPDTTGDQPQHF
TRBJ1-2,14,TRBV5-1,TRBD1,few,TGCGCCAGCAGCGGAACGACAGGGGTAGGAGGCTACACCTTC,CASSGTTGVGGYTF
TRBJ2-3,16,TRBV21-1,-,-,TGTGCCAGCAGCAAAGCCAACGGGACTAGCACAGATACGCAGTATTTT,CASSKANGTSTDTQYF
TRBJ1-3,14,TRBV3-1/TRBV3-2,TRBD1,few,TGTGCCAGCAGCCATGGGACAGGTAGAAACACCATATATTTT,CASSHGTGRNTIYF
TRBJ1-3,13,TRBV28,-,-,TGTGCCAGCAGTATTGGAGGGGGGGACACCATATATTTT,CASSIGGGDTIYF
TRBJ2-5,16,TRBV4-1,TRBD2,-,TGCGCCAGCAGCCAACCGAGCGGGAGTAGGCTGGAGACCCAGTACTTC,CASSQPSGSRLETQYF
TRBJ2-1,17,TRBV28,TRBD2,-,TGTGCCAGCAGTTTTTGGGCTAGCGGGAGGGAATACAATGAGCAGTTCTTC,CASSFWASGREYNEQFF
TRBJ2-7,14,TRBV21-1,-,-,TGTGCCAGCAGCATGGGAGGGATTGCCTACGAGCAGTACTTC,CASSMGGIAYEQYF
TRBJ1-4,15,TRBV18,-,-,TGTGCCAGCTCACCACCGGAGGGGCTCGGTGAAAAACTGTTTTTT,CASSPPEGLGEKLFF